These 2 T cell receptor beta chains were all obtained from the same sample, sequenced in a study of cytomegalovirus exposure and HLA in healthy donors. 13 Jbeta primers and 60 Vbeta primers were used for the PCR. Generated by immunoSEQ multiplex PCR, the TCRdb table keeps only in-frame clones and is missing some. The sample lists about 100,000 clones; around 67% were seen once. Material: PBMCs. These receptors all come from a woman aged 35 to 49 in good health and CMV-seropositive.

V and J are TRBV7-8 and TRBJ1-2; 9 positions agree with TRBD1. CDR3 size: 15 residues. The ends lost 5 bases at V and 7 bases at J; junction bases unmatched: 11. CDR1 SGHVS and CDR2 FQNEAQ come from the germline V gene. CDR3 nucleotides: TGTGCCAGCAGCAGGGACAGGGCGGGTGTAAGTGGCTACACCTTC. This translates into CASSRDRAGVSGYTF. The complete variable domain, with remaining parts taken from reference TRBV7-8 and TRBJ1-2, reads GAGVSQSPRYKVAKRGQDVALRCDPISGHVSLFWYQQALGQGPEFLTYFQNEAQLDKSGLPSDRFFAERPEGSVSTLKIQRTQQEDSAVYLCASSRDRAGVSGYTFGSGTRLTVV.

This clone was counted a single time. The V and J genes are TRBV10-3 and TRBJ2-7, with 10 positions matching TRBD1. The CDR3 runs to 19 residues. With 3 bases clipped from V and 9 bases from J, the junction kept 23 bases outside the gene matches. Germline V lookup: CDR1 ENHRY, CDR2 SYGVKD. This chain's CDR3 is CAISDPGVGPGQGSHVQYF. As DNA, the CDR3 is TGTGCCATCAGTGACCCTGGGGTTGGACCGGGACAGGGGTCCCATGTGCAGTACTTC.